This T cell receptor (beta chain) stems from a study of CD8 T cells in ankylosing spondylitis. Study outcomes and limitations: Disease-linked clones reportedly concentrated significantly in matched ankylosing spondylitis synovial fluid. Existing reports had already noted some motif variants in reactive arthritis synovial fluid and blood. Characteristic of ankylosing spondylitis blood, it appeared, was a TCR beta motif comprising about eight highly homologous variants.

In making TCR beta libraries, quantitative 5'-RACE with molecular barcodes was used. MiXCR, run by TCRdb on the 5' RACE reads, gives a single entry per CDR3 protein. The top ten clones hold just under 30% of a sample with under 200,000 distinct CDR3 sequences, approximately 10% of them seen once. The count of this clonotype is one. Its target is not known. One end of the junction does not line up with germline, which may come from a read error. The sequenced sample was blood, either unsorted or a sorted T cell fraction (not recorded which). The TCR comes from a male donor with ankylosing spondylitis or in good health (not recorded which).

CDR3 in amino acids: CASSLGGGFSYNEQFF. CDR3 in DNA: TGCGCCAGCAGCTTGGGGGGCGGATTCTCCTACAATGAGCAGTTCTTC. The chain couples TRBV7-9 to TRBJ2-1; D could derive from TRBD1 or TRBD2 (6 bases each). The germline V gene encodes CDR1 SEHNR and CDR2 FQNEAQ (reference sequence). This CDR3 is 16 amino acids long.